This TCR beta chain was identified in a study of blood T cells in healthy people across ages. V dropped 5 bases and J dropped 5; count of bases not matched to a gene: 12. Germline V gene sequence: CDR1 SQVTM, CDR2 ANQGSEA. This CDR3 region has 15 residues. Primed by a sample-barcoded 5' primer and a J-beta primer mix, a second PCR proceeded for roughly 7 to 11 cycles. Carrying 12 random nucleotides, a template-switch adaptor labeled each individual cDNA molecule. TCRdb ran MiXCR on the 5' RACE reads and lists one entry per CDR3 protein. Seen here are 800,000 to 1,300,000 distinct CDR3 sequences, approximately 25% observed once, and the top ten hold around 0.75%. A few counts support this clonotype. The same data also contributed to another study, on T cells of mothers and their children. That work adds: Second-PCR primer M1S introduced sample barcodes and 2-4 random nucleotides. Comparable shaping of TCR recombination output by thymic selection was observed in related and unrelated pairs.

The chain recombines TRBV29-1 with TRBJ2-3, with TRBD2 matching 8 bases. The sequence derives from a girl aged 2 to 9 in good health. Sequencing was carried out using blood. CDR3 coding DNA: TGCAGCGTTTTACTAGCGGAGAGGGGGGGAGATACGCAGTATTTT. It translates to CSVLLAERGGDTQYF.